This paragraph covers one TCR beta chain sequence. The sample originates from a study of control samples from healthy donors and cancer patients. The germline V and J ends were trimmed by 4 bases and 0 bases, with 7 bases remaining between them. This CDR3 region has 14 residues. Germline lookup yields CDR1 MNHNY and CDR2 SVGAGI (reference sequence). Clones were read by immunoSEQ multiplex PCR, and TCRdb kept only the in-frame ones, dropping some. Here the sample spans 200,000 to 250,000 clones, just under 95% being singletons. The source of this sequence is a man aged 50-60 years in good health. Sequencing was done on a sample of blood. V is TRBV6-6 and J is TRBJ1-5; D is ambiguous. CDR3 sequence reads: CASSFLYSNQPQHF. CDR3 DNA sequence: TGTGCCAGCAGTTTCCTCTATAGCAATCAGCCCCAGCATTTT.